This T cell receptor beta chain was documented in a study of T cell repertoires in cytomegalovirus infection. As to this clonotype: The antigen remains undetermined.

Trimming removed 8 bases at V and 3 bases at J, with 13 bases between. Germline lookup yields CDR1 SGHVS and CDR2 FNYEAQ. The CDR3 runs 13 residues. MiXCR, applied by TCRdb to the reads, yields one record per CDR3 protein. In the table there are roughly 990,000 distinct CDR3 sequences, around 30% of which are singletons. This clonotype was sampled from a human donor in good health (CMV status not recorded). Some clones in this sample may be carry-over from other donors' samples. The chain carries TRBV7-6 and TRBJ2-5; D remains ambiguous. Source: cultured CD8+ T cells from PBMCs, taken from culture after CMV antigen stimulation. CDR3 amino acids: CASSRSVEETQYF. CDR3 coding DNA: TGTGCCAGCTCTAGAAGCGTGGAAGAGACCCAGTACTTC. Filled out from reference TRBV7-6 and TRBJ2-5, the complete variable domain reads GAGVSQSPRYKVTKRGQDVALRCDPISGHVSLYWYRQALGQGPEFLTYFNYEAQQDKSGLPNDRFSAERPEGSISTLTIQRTEQRDSAMYRCASSRSVEETQYFGPGTRLLVL.